The rows below give T cell receptor beta chains drawn from one sample of a study of control samples from healthy donors and cancer patients. Sequenced by immunoSEQ multiplex PCR; TCRdb stores in-frame clones only, minus some. The sample contains 150,000 to 200,000 clones, around 91% of which appear only once. Sequencing was performed on blood. These receptors came from a woman aged 45-65 years in good health. CDR3s include the opening cysteine and the closing phenylalanine or tryptophan. Each record gives: CDR3 length, J gene, V gene, D gene, clone size, CDR3 protein, CDR3 DNA. A D gene is named only where the DNA matches it firmly. Clone size, where shown, is once, few, many, or a class for clones that have expanded.

17 | TRBJ2-1 | TRBV5-1 | TRBD2 | . | CASSANSGSLTYNEQFF | TGCGCCAGCAGCGCCAATAGCGGGAGTCTCACCTACAATGAGCAGTTCTTC
18 | TRBJ2-1 | TRBV6-2/TRBV6-3 | . | . | CASSYSIYGSSSYNEQFF | TGTGCCAGCAGTTACTCGATCTACGGGAGTTCATCCTACAATGAGCAGTTCTTC
13 | TRBJ1-2 | TRBV18 | TRBD1 | once | CASSPDREYGYTF | TGTGCCAGCTCACCCGACAGGGAATATGGCTACACCTTC
11 | TRBJ1-1 | TRBV20-1 | . | . | CSATHNTEAFF | TGCAGTGCCACTCATAACACTGAAGCTTTCTTT
14 | TRBJ1-3 | TRBV5-1 | TRBD1 | . | CASSFGQGADTIYF | TGCGCCAGCAGCTTTGGACAGGGGGCCGACACCATATATTTT
16 | TRBJ1-6 | TRBV4-3 | . | . | CASSQSRVFANSPLHF | TGCGCCAGCAGCCAAAGTCGGGTGTTTGCTAATTCACCCCTCCACTTT
13 | TRBJ2-5 | TRBV19 | TRBD2 | . | CASKTRGGETQYF | TGTGCCAGTAAAACTCGGGGGGGAGAGACCCAGTACTTC
14 | TRBJ1-4 | TRBV3-1/TRBV3-2 | . | . | CASSQDRAGLDLFF | TGTGCCAGCAGCCAAGATAGGGCGGGCCTCGACCTGTTTTTT
14 | TRBJ1-4 | TRBV15 | . | . | CATSKSDAGNRLFF | TGTGCCACCAGCAAATCGGATGCAGGGAACAGACTGTTTTTT
15 | TRBJ2-1 | TRBV12-1 | . | . | CASSRRLASYNEQFF | TGTGCCAGCAGCCGTCGACTAGCTTCCTACAATGAGCAGTTCTTC
15 | TRBJ1-4 | TRBV7-9 | . | . | CASSSNVTTNEKLFF | TGTGCCAGCAGCTCTAACGTTACAACTAATGAAAAACTGTTTTTT
17 | TRBJ1-3 | TRBV7-6 | . | . | CASSLRSGLSSGNTIYF | TGTGCCAGCAGCTTAAGGTCCGGGCTAAGCTCTGGAAACACCATATATTTT
17 | TRBJ2-1 | TRBV30 | TRBD2 | few | CAWSALGLAGSYNEQFF | TGTGCCTGGAGTGCCCTGGGACTAGCCGGCTCCTACAATGAGCAGTTCTTC
13 | TRBJ1-2 | TRBV3-1/TRBV3-2 | . | . | CASSKRGGYGYTF | TGTGCCAGCAGCAAGAGGGGTGGCTATGGCTACACCTTC
13 | TRBJ1-1 | TRBV6-5 | . | . | CASRSQITTEAFF | TGTGCCAGCAGATCCCAGATAACCACTGAAGCTTTCTTT
13 | TRBJ2-7 | TRBV4-2 | . | once | CASSPYVVYEQYF | TGTGCCAGCAGCCCTTACGTAGTCTACGAGCAGTACTTC
14 | TRBJ2-7 | TRBV7-3 | TRBD1 | . | CASSLQGAGYEQYF | TGTGCCAGCAGCTTACAGGGGGCGGGCTACGAGCAGTACTTC
15 | TRBJ1-1 | TRBV10-3 | . | . | CAISAGLNGNTEAFF | TGTGCCATCAGTGCCGGACTTAATGGGAACACTGAAGCTTTCTTT
12 | TRBJ1-5 | TRBV29-1 | . | . | CSVEVHPQPQHF | TGCAGCGTTGAGGTGCACCCCCAGCCCCAGCATTTT
14 | TRBJ1-2 | TRBV6-2/TRBV6-3 | . | . | CASSRPAVNYGYTF | TGTGCCAGCAGCCGACCGGCGGTGAACTATGGCTACACCTTC
15 | TRBJ2-3 | TRBV5-1 | TRBD1 | once | CASSLAQGRTDTQYF | TGCGCCAGCAGCTTGGCACAGGGGCGCACAGATACGCAGTATTTT
14 | TRBJ2-7 | TRBV28 | . | . | CASSSGVTAYEQYF | TGTGCCAGCAGTTCCGGGGTTACCGCCTACGAGCAGTACTTC
15 | TRBJ2-2 | TRBV28 | . | . | CASSFVDVDTGELFF | TGTGCCAGCAGTTTCGTAGACGTTGACACCGGGGAGCTGTTTTTT
15 | TRBJ2-3 | TRBV5-4 | . | . | CASSFSGGEGDTQYF | TGTGCCAGCAGCTTTTCCGGGGGCGAGGGAGATACGCAGTATTTT
14 | TRBJ1-5 | TRBV28 | TRBD1 | . | CASKTGISNQPQHF | TGTGCCAGCAAGACAGGGATTAGCAATCAGCCCCAGCATTTT
13 | TRBJ1-1 | TRBV19 | . | . | CASSTLMNTEAFF | TGTGCCAGTAGTACGCTGATGAACACTGAAGCTTTCTTT
14 | TRBJ2-5 | TRBV19 | . | . | CASSTRTLQETQYF | TGTGCCAGTAGTACTCGGACACTTCAAGAGACCCAGTACTTC
16 | TRBJ2-3 | TRBV18 | TRBD2 | . | CASSPPASGSSDTQYF | TGTGCCAGCTCACCACCTGCTAGCGGGAGCTCAGATACGCAGTATTTT
13 | TRBJ2-7 | TRBV7-9 | . | . | CASSGGRSDEQYF | TGTGCCAGCAGCGGGGGTCGTAGCGACGAGCAGTACTTC
14 | TRBJ2-7 | TRBV28 | TRBD1 | . | CASTIGGTGVEQYF | TGTGCCAGCACCATAGGAGGGACAGGGGTCGAGCAGTACTTC
13 | TRBJ2-7 | TRBV6-6 | . | . | CASSYSIEHEQYF | TGTGCCAGCAGTTACTCGATTGAACACGAGCAGTACTTC
13 | TRBJ2-7 | TRBV19 | . | . | CASSVGPEREQYF | TGTGCCAGTAGTGTGGGGCCGGAAAGGGAGCAGTACTTC
16 | TRBJ2-5 | TRBV28 | . | . | CASSLFQGLFGKTQYF | TGTGCCAGCAGTTTATTCCAGGGTTTATTCGGCAAGACCCAGTACTTC
14 | TRBJ1-4 | TRBV10-2 | TRBD1 | . | CASRPTGFNEKLFF | TGCGCCAGCAGACCGACAGGGTTTAATGAAAAACTGTTTTTT
12 | TRBJ1-4 | TRBV20-1 | . | . | CSASSLDEKLFF | TGCAGTGCTAGTAGTCTGGATGAAAAACTGTTTTTT
15 | TRBJ1-1 | TRBV4-2 | . | . | CASSQANQGFLEAFF | TGTGCCAGCAGCCAAGCGAACCAGGGATTTCTTGAAGCTTTCTTT
15 | TRBJ1-1 | TRBV9 | . | . | CASGDGPKDFSEAFF | TGTGCCAGCGGAGATGGACCCAAGGATTTCTCTGAAGCTTTCTTT
15 | TRBJ2-1 | TRBV7-2 | TRBD2 | . | CASSPGVAGPNEQFF | TGTGCCAGCAGCCCCGGGGTAGCGGGCCCCAATGAGCAGTTCTTC
12 | TRBJ1-3 | TRBV9 | . | . | CASSPSWNTIYF | TGTGCCAGCAGCCCGAGTTGGAACACCATATATTTT
18 | TRBJ1-1 | TRBV7-6 | . | . | CASSPRIVSGHRNTEAFF | TGTGCCAGCAGCCCGAGGATTGTGAGCGGCCACAGGAACACTGAAGCTTTCTTT
13 | TRBJ1-6 | TRBV27 | . | few | CASRQGGNSPLHF | TGTGCCAGCAGACAGGGTGGCAATTCACCCCTCCACTTT
16 | TRBJ2-1 | TRBV3-1/TRBV3-2 | TRBD2 | . | CASSLRLAGLYNEQFF | TGTGCCAGCAGCCTCAGACTAGCGGGGCTTTACAATGAGCAGTTCTTC
14 | TRBJ2-7 | TRBV19 | . | . | CASSIGGSSYEQYF | TGTGCCAGTAGTATAGGGGGCAGCTCCTACGAGCAGTACTTC
16 | TRBJ1-5 | TRBV28 | . | once | CASSGVGRAGTEPQHF | TGTGCCAGCAGTGGGGTGGGTAGAGCTGGTACGGAGCCCCAGCATTTT